The 3 T cell receptor beta chains below all came from one sample that was sequenced in a study of blood T cell repertoires in COVID-19. Data came from immunoSEQ multiplex PCR; TCRdb stores just in-frame clones and leaves some out. There are 200,000 or so clones in the sample; around 81% occur only once, and about 2.9% lies in the top ten. Sequencing input: peripheral blood. The receptors originated from a woman aged 25-40 years who had recovered from COVID-19.

This chain joins TRBV9 and TRBJ2-3; 14 bases fit TRBD2. The length of the CDR3 is 16 residues. The V gene's germline CDR1 is SGDLS and CDR2 YYNGEE. J gave up 0 bases and V 6 bases, and 3 bases lay outside the gene matches. This chain's CDR3 is CASTGTSGSSTDTQYF. The CDR3 nucleotides read TGTGCCAGCACCGGGACTAGCGGGAGTAGCACAGATACGCAGTATTTT.

The rearrangement links TRBV6-5 to TRBJ2-7, with 9 bases matching TRBD1. Germline lookup yields CDR1 MNHEY and CDR2 SVGAGI. CDR3 size: 13 residues. CDR3 sequence reads: CAVEVTGGYEQYF. The DNA of the CDR3 is TGTGCAGTTGAGGTGACAGGGGGCTACGAGCAGTACTTC.

V gene TRBV30 combines with J gene TRBJ2-1; D possibly corresponds to TRBD2 (6 bases). The CDR3 length is 13 residues. The germline CDR1 and CDR2 sequences are GTSNPN and SVGIG (reference sequence). Trimming took off 3 bases at V and 6 bases at J, with 12 bases between the two ends. The CDR3 is CAWSGTASNEQFF. Here the CDR3 DNA reads TGTGCCTGGAGCGGGACTGCCTCCAATGAGCAGTTCTTC.